This T cell receptor (beta chain) originates from a study of regulatory T cells in long-lasting Graves disease. Whole-study results and caveats: New patients shared some 970 public clonotypes, fewer than the 2,500 to 3,500 shared by persistent patients.

Construction of the TCR beta libraries employed iRepertoire HTBI primers in conjunction with Arm-PCR of CDR3 regions. TCRdb called the multiplex PCR reads again in MiXCR, with one record for every CDR3 protein. The sample has a few hundred thousand distinct CDR3 sequences, 15% to 20% seen once. V was trimmed by 6 bases and J by 5 bases, leaving 13 bases between them. The CDR3 spans 13 residues. There are many counts of this clonotype. The antigen remains unidentified. The time point is: newly diagnosed GD, antithyroid drugs for less than 3 months. PBMCs provided the RNA from which the TCR library was made. These same data were also listed under a study on T cells in Graves' hyperthyroidism and ophthalmopathy.

This TCR derives from a woman in her thirties with Graves disease. The V gene is TRBV12-3 or TRBV12-4, the J gene TRBJ1-2; D is perhaps TRBD1 (5 bases). Sample: peripheral blood mononuclear cells (PBMCs), taken at new diagnosis, from a patient treated with antithyroid drugs. Written as DNA, the CDR3 is TGTGCCAGCAGGAACTCCAGGGAGTATGGCTACACCTTC. It specifies CASRNSREYGYTF.